This TCR beta chain was sequenced during a study of T cells after yellow fever vaccination. Turning to the study itself: Any fraction with a low cell number was prepared using SMART-Seq v4 Ultra Low Input.

CDR1 and CDR2 from the germline V gene are MNHEY and SVGAGI. The V gene lost 0 bases and the J gene lost 4 bases, with 9 bases spanning the gap. The CDR3 consists of 14 residues. Template switching by 5'RACE produced TCR cDNA, adding a universal primer site and UMIs. Using its own MiXCR run on the 5' RACE reads, TCRdb lists one record per CDR3 protein. The table has roughly 300,000 distinct CDR3 sequences, roughly 8.4% seen once. This sequence was found in a man in his late teens or twenties who received the YFV17D yellow fever vaccine. This specimen consisted of PBMCs, obtained approximately 40 days after the first yellow fever vaccination. The chain couples TRBV6-5 to TRBJ1-1; D perhaps matches TRBD1 (5 bases). CDR3 nucleotide sequence: TGTGCCAGCAGTTACTCGGGGGGAGGCACTGAAGCTTTCTTT. Protein sequence: CASSYSGGGTEAFF.